The source of this T cell receptor (beta chain) is a study of shared clonotypes between healthy human individuals. Regarding the study as a whole: Investigators collected only blood, and repertoires in tissues likely differ.

The protocol was immunoSEQ multiplex PCR, while the TCRdb copy is restricted to in-frame clones and leaves out a portion. The data contain about 2.3 million clones, over 85% of them seen just once; the ten biggest clones take up under 0.45%. CDR3 length: 16 residues. The germline V and J ends were trimmed by 7 bases and 7 bases, with 23 bases remaining between them. Germline V gene lookup returns CDR1 GTSNPN and CDR2 SVGIG (reference sequence). A remark on this clone: What it binds is unknown.

The rearrangement joins TRBV30 to TRBJ1-6, with a weak D call TRBD1 (5 bases). Source material: naive CD4+ T cells from PBMCs. Subset in this sample: CD45RA+ positively selected. This TCR came from a young man in good health. Some clones in this sample may be carry-over from other donors' samples. The CDR3 bases are TGTGCCTCACGAGATAGGTGGGGGACGCGGAATTCACCCCTCCACTTT. Its protein is CASRDRWGTRNSPLHF.